The source of this T cell receptor (beta chain) is a study of T cells after yellow fever vaccination. This clonotype is a singleton in its sample. What it recognizes is unknown. V lost 3 bases and J lost 6; bases outside the gene matches: 12. The CDR3 has 17 residues. CDR1 is SNHLY and CDR2 is FYNNEI in the germline V gene. Template-switching 5'RACE yielded the TCR cDNA; a universal primer site and UMIs were added in the process. TCRdb re-called the 5' RACE reads through MiXCR, storing one row per CDR3 protein. The table shows about 74,000 distinct CDR3 sequences, with approximately 6.5% occurring only once. Study-wide findings and caveats: Subsequent booster samples again held most clones from primary vaccination (more than 95% CD4, 85% to 90% CD8). Weaker, the secondary response peaked sooner, at day 5 versus 15.

This TCR derives from a young man who received the YFV17D yellow fever vaccine. The sequenced sample was CD8+ T cells sorted from PBMCs, obtained more than 4 days after the first yellow fever vaccination. This rearrangement joins TRBV2 to TRBJ1-5; 9 nucleotides match TRBD1. This CDR3 reads CASSEWPTGGVAQPQHF. CDR3 nucleotides: TGTGCCAGCAGTGAGTGGCCGACAGGGGGGGTGGCTCAGCCCCAGCATTTT.